These 5 T cell receptor beta chains originate from one sample sequenced in a study of T cells in Graves' hyperthyroidism and ophthalmopathy (dated by TCRdb to the late 2010s). To prepare the library, multiplex PCR was applied. This sample was sequenced with an Illumina HiSeq 2000. Amplification of TCR beta CDR3 regions was carried out from RNA transcripts. The TCR CDR3 was subjected to a first round of RT-PCR using the HTBI primer set and the Qiagen OneStep RT-PCR kit. TCRdb redid the processing of the public reads, applying fastp at Q25 and MiXCR, and retained in-frame beta chains. Every entry covers one CDR3 protein and lists the most common genes and DNA from its rows. Across this sample there are under 350,000 distinct CDR3 sequences, with roughly 13% seen only once. The top ten hold 30% to 35% of the sample. The source material was blood. These receptors all stem from a woman aged 40 to 50 with Graves' ophthalmopathy.

This clonotype has at least ten counts. CDR3 loop: CASSLGGTLTYEQYF. The CDR3 DNA reads as TGTGCCAGCAGCTTAGGTGGGACTTTAACCTACGAGCAGTACTTC. The chain employs TRBV11-2 and TRBJ2-7, with TRBD2 as a possible D gene (6 bases). Germline V CDR1 and CDR2: SGHAT, FQNNGV. The CDR3 is made up of 15 amino acids. V lost 1 base to trimming and J lost 2 bases, with 12 bases between them.

In this sample, this clonotype turned up many times. The DNA of the CDR3 is TGTGCCAGCAACCCCAGGGCGGCGGGAGTAAACCGCAATGAGCAGTTCTTC. This encodes CASNPRAAGVNRNEQFF. The rearrangement uses TRBV28 and TRBJ2-1; 7 nucleotides agree with TRBD2. V lost 7 bases and J lost 6; bases outside the gene matches: 18. From germline, CDR1 is MDHEN and CDR2 SYDVKM. The CDR3 loop spans 17 amino acids.

This clonotype has at least ten counts. With a much larger clone just one base away, this may be a read error. The chain joins TRBV12-3 or TRBV12-4 to TRBJ1-1; D call uncertain. This CDR3 has 14 residues. CDR3: CAGSFTRQNTEAFF. The CDR3 DNA reads as TGTGCCGGCAGTTTTACCAGACAGAACACTGAAGCTTTCTTT.

This clonotype was counted many times. V usage is TRBV6-5 and J usage is TRBJ1-6; 8 positions agree with TRBD1. J gave up 10 bases and V 4 bases, and 9 bases lay outside the gene matches. The CDR3 length is 15 residues. Germline CDR1 MNHEY, CDR2 SVGAGI. The CDR3 reads CASSSKTGVRSPLHF. The CDR3 nucleotides are TGTGCCAGCAGTTCCAAGACAGGGGTAAGGTCACCCCTCCACTTT.

The J gene is TRBJ2-1, the V gene TRBV10-2; 8 positions agree with TRBD2. CDR3 length: 14 residues. After removal of 6 bases from V and 4 bases from J, the junction contained 5 bases not matched to a gene. Looked up from germline, CDR1 is WSHSY and CDR2 is SAAADI. The CDR3 reads CASSGLAQYNEQFF. DNA of the CDR3: TGCGCCAGCAGCGGACTAGCTCAGTACAATGAGCAGTTCTTC.